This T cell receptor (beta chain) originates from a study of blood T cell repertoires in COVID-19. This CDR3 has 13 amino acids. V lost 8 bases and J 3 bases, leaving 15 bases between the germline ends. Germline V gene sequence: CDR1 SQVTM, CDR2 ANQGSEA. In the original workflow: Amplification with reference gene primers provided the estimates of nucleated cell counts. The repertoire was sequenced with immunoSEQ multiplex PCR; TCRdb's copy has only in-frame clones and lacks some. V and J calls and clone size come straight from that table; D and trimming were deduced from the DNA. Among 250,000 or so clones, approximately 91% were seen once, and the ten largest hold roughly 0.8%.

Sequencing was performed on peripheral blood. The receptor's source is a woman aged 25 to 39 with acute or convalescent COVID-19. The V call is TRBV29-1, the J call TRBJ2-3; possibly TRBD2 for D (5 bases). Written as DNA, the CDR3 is TGCAGCACCGGGTGGGGAGTAACAGATACGCAGTATTTT. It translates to CSTGWGVTDTQYF.